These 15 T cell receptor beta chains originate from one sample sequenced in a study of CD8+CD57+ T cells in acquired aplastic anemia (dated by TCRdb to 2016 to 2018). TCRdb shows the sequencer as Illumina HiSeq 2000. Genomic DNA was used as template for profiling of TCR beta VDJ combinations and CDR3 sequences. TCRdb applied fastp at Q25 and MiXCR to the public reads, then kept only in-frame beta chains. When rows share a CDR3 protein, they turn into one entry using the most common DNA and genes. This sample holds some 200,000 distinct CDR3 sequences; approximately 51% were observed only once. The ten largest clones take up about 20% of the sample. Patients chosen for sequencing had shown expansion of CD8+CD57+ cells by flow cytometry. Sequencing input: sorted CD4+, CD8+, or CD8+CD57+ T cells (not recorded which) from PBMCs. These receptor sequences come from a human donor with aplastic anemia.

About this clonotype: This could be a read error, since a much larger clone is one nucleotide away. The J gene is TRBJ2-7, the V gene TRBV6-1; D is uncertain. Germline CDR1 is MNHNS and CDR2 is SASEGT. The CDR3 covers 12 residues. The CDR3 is CASSPLPYEQHF. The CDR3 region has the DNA TGTGCCAGCAGTCCACTTCCCTACGAGCAGCACTTC.

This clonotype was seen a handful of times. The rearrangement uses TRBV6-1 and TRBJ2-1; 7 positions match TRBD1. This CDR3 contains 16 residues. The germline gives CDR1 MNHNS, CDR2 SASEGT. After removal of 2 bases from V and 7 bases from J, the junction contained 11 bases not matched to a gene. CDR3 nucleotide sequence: TGTGCCAGCAGTGAACCGGGACAGCCCCGCTCTAATGAGCAGTTCTTC. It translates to CASSEPGQPRSNEQFF.

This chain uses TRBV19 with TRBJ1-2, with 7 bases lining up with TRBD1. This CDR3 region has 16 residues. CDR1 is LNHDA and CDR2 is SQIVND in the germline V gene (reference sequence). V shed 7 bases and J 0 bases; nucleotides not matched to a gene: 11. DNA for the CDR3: TGTGCCAGTATCGGGACAGCCTCAACCTCTAACTATGGCTACACCTTC. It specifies CASIGTASTSNYGYTF.

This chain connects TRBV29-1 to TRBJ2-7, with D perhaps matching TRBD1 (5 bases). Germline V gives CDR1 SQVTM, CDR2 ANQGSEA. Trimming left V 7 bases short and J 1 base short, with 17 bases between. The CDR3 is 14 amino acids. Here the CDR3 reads CSARAAGLSYEQYF. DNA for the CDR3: TGCAGCGCCCGGGCCGCAGGGTTGTCCTACGAGCAGTACTTC.

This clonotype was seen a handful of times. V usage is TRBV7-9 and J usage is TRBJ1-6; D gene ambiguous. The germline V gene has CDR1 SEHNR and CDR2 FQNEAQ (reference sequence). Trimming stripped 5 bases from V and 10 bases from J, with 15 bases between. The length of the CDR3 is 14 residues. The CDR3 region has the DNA TGTGCCAGCAGCCCTGACACCCCTGGCTCACCCCTCCACTTT. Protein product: CASSPDTPGSPLHF.

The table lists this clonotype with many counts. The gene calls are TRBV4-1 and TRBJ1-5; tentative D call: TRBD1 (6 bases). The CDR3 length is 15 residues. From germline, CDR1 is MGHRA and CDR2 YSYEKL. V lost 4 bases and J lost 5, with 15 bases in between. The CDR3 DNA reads TGCGCCAGCAGCCCCTCGGGACACGGAGATCAGCCCCAGCATTTT. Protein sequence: CASSPSGHGDQPQHF.

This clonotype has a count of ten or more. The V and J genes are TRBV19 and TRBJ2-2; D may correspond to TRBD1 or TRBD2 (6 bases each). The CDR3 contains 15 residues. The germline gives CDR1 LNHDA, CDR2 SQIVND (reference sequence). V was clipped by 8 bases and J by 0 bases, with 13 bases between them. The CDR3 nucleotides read TGTGCCAGTGGGGGGCCGAACACGAACACCGGGGAGCTGTTTTTT. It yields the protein CASGGPNTNTGELFF.

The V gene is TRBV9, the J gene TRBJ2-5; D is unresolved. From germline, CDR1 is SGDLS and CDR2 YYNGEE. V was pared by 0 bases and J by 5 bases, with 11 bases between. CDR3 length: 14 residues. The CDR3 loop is CASSVGIVLETQYF. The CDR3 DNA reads TGTGCCAGCAGCGTAGGAATCGTCCTGGAGACCCAGTACTTC.

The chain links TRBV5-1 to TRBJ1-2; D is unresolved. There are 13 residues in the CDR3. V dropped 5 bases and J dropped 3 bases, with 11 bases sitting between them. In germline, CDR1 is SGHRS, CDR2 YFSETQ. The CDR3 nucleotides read TGCGCCAGCAGTCGGACCTCGGACTATGGCTACACCTTC. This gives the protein CASSRTSDYGYTF. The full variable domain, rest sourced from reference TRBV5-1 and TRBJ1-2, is KAGVTQTPRYLIKTRGQQVTLSCSPISGHRSVSWYQQTPGQGLQFLFEYFSETQRNKGNFPGRFSGRQFSNSRSEMNVSTLELGDSALYLCASSRTSDYGYTFGSGTRLTVV.

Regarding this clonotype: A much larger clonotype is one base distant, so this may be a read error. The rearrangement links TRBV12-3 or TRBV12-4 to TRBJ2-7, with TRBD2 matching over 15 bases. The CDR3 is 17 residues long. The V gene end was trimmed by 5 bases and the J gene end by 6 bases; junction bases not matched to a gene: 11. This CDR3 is CASSGGLAGGNPPEQYF. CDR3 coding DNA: TGTGCCAGCAGTGGGGGACTAGCGGGGGGCAACCCCCCCGAGCAGTACTTC.

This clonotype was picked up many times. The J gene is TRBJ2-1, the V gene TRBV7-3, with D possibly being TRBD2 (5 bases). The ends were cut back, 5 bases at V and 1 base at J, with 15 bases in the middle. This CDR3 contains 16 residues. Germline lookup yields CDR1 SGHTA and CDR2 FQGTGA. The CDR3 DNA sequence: TGTGCCAGCAGCATCGAGGGTGGGGATTCCTACAATGAGCAGTTCTTC. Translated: CASSIEGGDSYNEQFF.

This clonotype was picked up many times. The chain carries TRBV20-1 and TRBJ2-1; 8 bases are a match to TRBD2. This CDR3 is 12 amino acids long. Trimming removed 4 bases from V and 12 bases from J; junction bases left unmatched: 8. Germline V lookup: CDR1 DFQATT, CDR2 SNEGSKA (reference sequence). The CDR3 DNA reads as TGCAGTGCTATCCCCGGGGGGGGGGGGCAGTTCTTC. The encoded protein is CSAIPGGGGQFF.

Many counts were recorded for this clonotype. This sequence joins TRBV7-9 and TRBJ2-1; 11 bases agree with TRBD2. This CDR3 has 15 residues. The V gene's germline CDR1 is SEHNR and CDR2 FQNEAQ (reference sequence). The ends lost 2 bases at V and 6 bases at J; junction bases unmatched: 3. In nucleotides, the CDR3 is TGTGCCAGCAGCTTACTAGCGGGGGGATTCAATGAGCAGTTCTTC. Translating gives CASSLLAGGFNEQFF. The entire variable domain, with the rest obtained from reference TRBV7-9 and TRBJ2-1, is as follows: DTGVSQNPRHKITKRGQNVTFRCDPISEHNRLYWYRQTLGQGPEFLTYFQNEAQLEKSRLLSDRFSAERPKGSFSTLEIQRTEQGDSAMYLCASSLLAGGFNEQFFGPGTRLTVL.

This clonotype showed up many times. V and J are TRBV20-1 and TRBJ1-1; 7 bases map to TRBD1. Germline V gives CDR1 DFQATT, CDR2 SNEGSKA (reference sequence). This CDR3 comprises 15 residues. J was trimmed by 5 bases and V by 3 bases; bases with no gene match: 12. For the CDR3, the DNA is TGCAGTGCTAGTCCTCAGGTACAGGGGATGACTGAAGCTTTCTTT. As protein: CSASPQVQGMTEAFF.

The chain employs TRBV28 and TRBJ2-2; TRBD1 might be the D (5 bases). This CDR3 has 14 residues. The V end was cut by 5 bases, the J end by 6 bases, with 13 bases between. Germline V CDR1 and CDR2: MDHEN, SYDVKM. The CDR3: CASSPPRVSGELFF. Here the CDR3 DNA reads TGTGCCAGCAGTCCCCCCAGGGTCTCCGGGGAGCTGTTTTTT.